This T cell receptor beta chain was observed in a study of blood T cell repertoires in COVID-19. Turning to the study itself: Donors in the United States, Italy and Spain gave samples during acute or convalescent COVID-19.

This CDR3 is 12 amino acids long. The V gene's germline CDR1 is MNHNY and CDR2 SVGAGI (reference sequence). Trimming removed 6 bases from V and 6 bases from J, with 8 bases in between. Libraries were prepared by immunoSEQ multiplex PCR; TCRdb keeps only in-frame clonotypes and omits some of them. The sample includes a few hundred thousand clones, about 90% of them seen just once. The count of this clone is one. Input material: peripheral blood. This receptor was identified in a woman aged 50 to 65 who had recovered from COVID-19. This chain links TRBV6-6 with TRBJ1-4; possible D gene TRBD1, 6 bases. The CDR3 DNA sequence: TGTGCCAGCAGCCGGACAGATGAAAAACTGTTTTTT. Amino acid sequence: CASSRTDEKLFF.